The T cell receptor (beta chain) under discussion was sequenced for a study of OX40 agonist ivuxolimab in advanced cancers. Concerning this clone itself: Its target is unknown. One end of the junction fails to match germline, which may point to a read error.

Measured with immunoSEQ multiplex PCR; TCRdb has only the in-frame clones, and not every one. Among 95,000 to 150,000 clones, around 93% were seen once, and the ten largest hold around 0.15%. The germline gives CDR1 GTSNPN, CDR2 SVGIG (reference sequence). The CDR3 length is 15 residues. Whole-study results and caveats: Researchers report that CD8+ T cells had, on average, more expanded clones than CD4+.

The material sequenced was CD4+ or CD8+ T cells sorted from blood, taken in a trial of the OX40 agonist ivuxolimab. The receptor was derived from an adult with an advanced solid tumor such as melanoma, head and neck, liver or kidney cancer. The chain joins TRBV30 to TRBJ2-3, with D possibly matching TRBD2 (7 bases). In nucleotides, the CDR3 is TGTGCCTGGAGCCTTACAACGGGGGGCACGGATACGCAGTATTTT. Its protein is CAWSLTTGGTDTQYF.